This T cell receptor (beta chain) was identified during a study of cytomegalovirus exposure and HLA in healthy donors. PCR employed 60 Vbeta and 13 Jbeta primers. Original analysis: Among the unique TCR beta chains that a later analysis counted, about 85 million in all, about 12 million were shared. Assay used: immunoSEQ multiplex PCR; TCRdb lists only in-frame clones, some missing. The V and J calls and clone size come from that table; D and trimming were worked out from the DNA. The data hold roughly 98,000 clones, with around 70% observed a single time. The V and J ends lost 0 bases and 6 bases, in that order; junction bases with no gene match: 5. Germline V gene data show CDR1 as MNHEY and CDR2 as SMNVEV (reference sequence). The CDR3 runs to 14 residues.

The chain has TRBV27 and TRBJ2-7; 7 bases line up with TRBD1. The TCR comes from a man over 45 in good health and CMV-seronegative. The sequencing sample was made of PBMCs. CDR3 in amino acids: CASSLSDRSSEQYF. CDR3 bases: TGTGCCAGCAGTTTATCGGACAGGAGTTCCGAGCAGTACTTC.